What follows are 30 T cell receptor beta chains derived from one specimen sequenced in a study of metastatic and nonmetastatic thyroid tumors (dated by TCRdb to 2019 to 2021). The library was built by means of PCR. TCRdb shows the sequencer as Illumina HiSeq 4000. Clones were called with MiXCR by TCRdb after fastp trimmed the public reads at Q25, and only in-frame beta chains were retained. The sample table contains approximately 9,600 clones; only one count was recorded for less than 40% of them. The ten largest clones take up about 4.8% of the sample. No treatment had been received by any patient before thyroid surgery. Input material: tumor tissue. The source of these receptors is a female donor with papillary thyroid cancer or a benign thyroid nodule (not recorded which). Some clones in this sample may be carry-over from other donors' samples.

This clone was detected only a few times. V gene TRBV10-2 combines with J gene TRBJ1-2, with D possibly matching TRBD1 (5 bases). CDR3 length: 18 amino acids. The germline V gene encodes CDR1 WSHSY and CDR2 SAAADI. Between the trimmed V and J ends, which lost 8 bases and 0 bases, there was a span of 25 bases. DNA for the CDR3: TGCGCCAGCCTAAGTCCAGCCAGGGTGCGAATAGCTAACTATGGCTACACCTTC. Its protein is CASLSPARVRIANYGYTF.

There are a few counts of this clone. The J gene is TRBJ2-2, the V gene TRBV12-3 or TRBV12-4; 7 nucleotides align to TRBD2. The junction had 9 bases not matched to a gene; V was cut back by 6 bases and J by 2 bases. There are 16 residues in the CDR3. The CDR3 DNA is TGTGCCAGCAGCCTTGGGGGACTACAAAACACCGGGGAGCTGTTTTTT. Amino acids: CASSLGGLQNTGELFF.

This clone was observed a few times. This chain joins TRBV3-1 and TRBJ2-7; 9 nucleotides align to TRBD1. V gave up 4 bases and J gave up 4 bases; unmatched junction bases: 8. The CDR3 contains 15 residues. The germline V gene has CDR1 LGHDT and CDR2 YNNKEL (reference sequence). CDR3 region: CASSRADRGYYEQYF. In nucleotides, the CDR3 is TGTGCCAGCAGCCGAGCCGACAGGGGGTATTACGAGCAGTACTTC.

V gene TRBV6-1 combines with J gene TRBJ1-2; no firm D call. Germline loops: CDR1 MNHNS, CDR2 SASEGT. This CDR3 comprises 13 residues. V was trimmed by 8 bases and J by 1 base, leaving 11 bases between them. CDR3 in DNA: TGTGCCAGCCATGCAGGTTTTAACTATGGCTACACCTTC. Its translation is CASHAGFNYGYTF.

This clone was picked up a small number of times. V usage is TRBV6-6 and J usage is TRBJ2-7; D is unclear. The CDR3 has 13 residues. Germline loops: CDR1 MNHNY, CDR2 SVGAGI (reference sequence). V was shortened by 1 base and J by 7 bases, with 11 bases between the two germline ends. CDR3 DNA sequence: TGTGCCAGCAGTTACTACAGAGGTGGAGAGCAGTACTTC. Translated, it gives CASSYYRGGEQYF.

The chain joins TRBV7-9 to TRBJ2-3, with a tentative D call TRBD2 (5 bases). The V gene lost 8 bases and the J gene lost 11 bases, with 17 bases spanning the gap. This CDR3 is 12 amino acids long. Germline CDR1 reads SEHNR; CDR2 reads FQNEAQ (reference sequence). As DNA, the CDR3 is TGTGCCAGCCTTGGGGATCGCGGGCGGCAGTATTTT. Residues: CASLGDRGRQYF.

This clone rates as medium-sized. CDR3 sequence reads: CASRLGQGAGGGYEQFF. The DNA of the CDR3 is TGCGCCAGCAGGCTTGGCCAGGGTGCGGGAGGTGGGTATGAGCAGTTCTTC. This rearrangement joins TRBV5-1 to TRBJ2-1; 8 nucleotides agree with TRBD2. The CDR3 covers 17 residues. CDR1 and CDR2 from the germline V gene are SGHRS and YFSETQ. V gave up 5 bases and J gave up 8 bases; unmatched junction bases: 18.

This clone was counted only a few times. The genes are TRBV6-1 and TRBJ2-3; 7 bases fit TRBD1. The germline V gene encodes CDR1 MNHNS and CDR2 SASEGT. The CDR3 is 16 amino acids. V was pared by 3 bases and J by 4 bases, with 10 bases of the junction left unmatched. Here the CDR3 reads CASSDKTGTVADTQYF. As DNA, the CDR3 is TGTGCCAGCAGTGACAAAACCGGGACAGTTGCAGATACGCAGTATTTT.

CDR3 region: CSANDRKYGYTF. CDR3 in DNA: TGCAGTGCTAACGACAGGAAATATGGCTACACCTTC. The chain recombines TRBV20-1 with TRBJ1-2, with D maybe TRBD1 (6 bases). This CDR3 spans 12 amino acids. V was cut by 4 bases and J by 5 bases, with 11 bases left in between. Germline CDR1 reads DFQATT; CDR2 reads SNEGSKA (reference sequence).

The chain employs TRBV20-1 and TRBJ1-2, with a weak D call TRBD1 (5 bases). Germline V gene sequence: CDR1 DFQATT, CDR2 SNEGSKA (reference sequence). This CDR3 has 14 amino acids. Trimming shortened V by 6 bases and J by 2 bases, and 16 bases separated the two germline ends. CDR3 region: CSAKRGLLNYGYTF. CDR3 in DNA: TGCAGTGCCAAGAGGGGACTCCTAAACTATGGCTACACCTTC.

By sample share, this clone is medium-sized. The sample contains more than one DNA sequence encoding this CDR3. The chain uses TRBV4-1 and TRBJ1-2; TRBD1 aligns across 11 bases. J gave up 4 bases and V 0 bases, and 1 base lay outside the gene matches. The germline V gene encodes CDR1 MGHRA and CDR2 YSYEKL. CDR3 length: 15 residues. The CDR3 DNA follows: TGCGCCAGCAGCCAAGAGGGACAGGGGGTCTATGGCTACACCTTC. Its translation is CASSQEGQGVYGYTF.

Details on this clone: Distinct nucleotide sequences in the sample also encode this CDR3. The CDR3 DNA sequence: TGTGCCAGCAGCCCCGGCCCCAACTATGGCTACACCTTC. It codes for CASSPGPNYGYTF. The rearrangement links TRBV6-1 to TRBJ1-2; no clear D gene. This CDR3 spans 13 amino acids. Germline-derived CDR1 and CDR2 are MNHNS and SASEGT. Trimming took 6 bases from V and 2 from J, leaving 10 bases between them.

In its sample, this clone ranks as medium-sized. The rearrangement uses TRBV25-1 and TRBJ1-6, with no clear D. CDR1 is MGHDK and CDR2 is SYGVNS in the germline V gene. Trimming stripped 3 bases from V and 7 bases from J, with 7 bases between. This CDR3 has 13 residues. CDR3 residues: CASSDDGNSPLHF. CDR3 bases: TGTGCCAGCAGTGATGATGGGAATTCACCCCTCCACTTT.

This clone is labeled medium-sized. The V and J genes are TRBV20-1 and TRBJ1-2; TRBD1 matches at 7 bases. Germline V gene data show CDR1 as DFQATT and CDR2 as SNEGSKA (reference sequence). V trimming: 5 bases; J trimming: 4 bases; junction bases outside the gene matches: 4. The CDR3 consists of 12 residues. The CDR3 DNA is TGCAGTGCTGGACAGGCAGGCTATGGCTACACCTTC. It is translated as CSAGQAGYGYTF.

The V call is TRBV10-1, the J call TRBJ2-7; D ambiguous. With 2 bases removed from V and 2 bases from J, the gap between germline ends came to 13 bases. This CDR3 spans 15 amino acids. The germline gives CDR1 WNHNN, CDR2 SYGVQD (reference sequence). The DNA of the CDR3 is TGCGCCAGCAGTGAGGGTGGCGGAGTACCCTACGAGCAGTACTTC. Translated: CASSEGGGVPYEQYF.

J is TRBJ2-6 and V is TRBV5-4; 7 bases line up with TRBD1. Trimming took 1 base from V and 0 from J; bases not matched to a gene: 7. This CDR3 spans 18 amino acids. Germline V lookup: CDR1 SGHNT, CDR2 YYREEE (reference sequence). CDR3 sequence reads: CASSLFTGVFSGANVLTF. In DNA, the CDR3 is TGTGCCAGCAGCTTGTTTACAGGGGTATTCTCTGGGGCCAACGTCCTGACTTTC.

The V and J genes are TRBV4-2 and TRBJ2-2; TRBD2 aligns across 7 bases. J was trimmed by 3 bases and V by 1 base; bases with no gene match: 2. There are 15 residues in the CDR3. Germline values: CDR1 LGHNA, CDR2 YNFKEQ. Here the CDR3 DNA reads TGTGCCAGCAGCCAAGCCGGGAGGCACACCGGGGAGCTGTTTTTT. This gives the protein CASSQAGRHTGELFF.

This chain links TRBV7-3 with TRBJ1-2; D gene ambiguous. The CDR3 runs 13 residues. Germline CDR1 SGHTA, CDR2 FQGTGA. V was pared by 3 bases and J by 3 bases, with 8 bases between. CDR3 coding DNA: TGTGCCAGCAGCTTCACCGGGTACTATGGCTACACCTTC. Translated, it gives CASSFTGYYGYTF.

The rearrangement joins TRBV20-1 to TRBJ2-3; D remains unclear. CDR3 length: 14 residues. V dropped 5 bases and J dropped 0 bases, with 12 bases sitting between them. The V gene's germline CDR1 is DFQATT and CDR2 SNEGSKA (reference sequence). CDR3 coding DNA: TGCAGTGCTGAGTCCCCCTGGAGCACAGATACGCAGTATTTT. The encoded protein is CSAESPWSTDTQYF.

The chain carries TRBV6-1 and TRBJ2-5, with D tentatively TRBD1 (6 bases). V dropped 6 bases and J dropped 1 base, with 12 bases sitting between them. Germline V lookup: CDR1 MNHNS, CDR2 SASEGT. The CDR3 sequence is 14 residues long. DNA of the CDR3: TGTGCCAGCAGAGAGACAGGAATCCAAGAGACCCAGTACTTC. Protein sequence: CASRETGIQETQYF.

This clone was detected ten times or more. CDR3 in DNA: TGTGCCAGCAGCCGGACTAGCGTCGCAGATACGCAGTATTTT. Its protein is CASSRTSVADTQYF. The chain uses TRBV6-1 and TRBJ2-3; the match to TRBD2 covers 9 bases. The germline CDR1 and CDR2 sequences are MNHNS and SASEGT. This CDR3 has 14 residues. Germline trimming cut 6 bases from V and 4 bases from J; bases unmatched to any gene: 5.

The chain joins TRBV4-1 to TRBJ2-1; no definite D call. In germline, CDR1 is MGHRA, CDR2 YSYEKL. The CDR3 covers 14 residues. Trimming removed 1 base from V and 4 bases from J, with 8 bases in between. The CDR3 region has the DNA TGCGCCAGCAGCCAAGTTGACGAGTACAATGAGCAGTTCTTC. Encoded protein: CASSQVDEYNEQFF.

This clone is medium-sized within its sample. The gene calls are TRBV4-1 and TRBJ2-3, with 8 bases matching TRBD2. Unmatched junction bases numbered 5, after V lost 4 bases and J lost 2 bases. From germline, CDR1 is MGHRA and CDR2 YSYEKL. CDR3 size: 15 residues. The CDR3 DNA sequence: TGCGCCAGCAGCCCCCAAGCGGGAGCCACAGATACGCAGTATTTT. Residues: CASSPQAGATDTQYF.

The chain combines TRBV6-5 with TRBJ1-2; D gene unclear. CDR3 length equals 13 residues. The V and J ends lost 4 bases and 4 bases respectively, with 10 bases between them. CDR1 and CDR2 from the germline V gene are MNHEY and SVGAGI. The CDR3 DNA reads TGTGCCAGCAGTTTTCTGGACCTCTATGGCTACACCTTC. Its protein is CASSFLDLYGYTF.

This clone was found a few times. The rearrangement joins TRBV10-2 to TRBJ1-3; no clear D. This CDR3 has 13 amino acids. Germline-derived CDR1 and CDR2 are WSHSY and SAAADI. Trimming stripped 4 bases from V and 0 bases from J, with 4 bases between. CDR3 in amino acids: CASSGYSGNTIYF. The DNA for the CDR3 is TGCGCCAGCAGTGGTTACTCTGGAAACACCATATATTTT.

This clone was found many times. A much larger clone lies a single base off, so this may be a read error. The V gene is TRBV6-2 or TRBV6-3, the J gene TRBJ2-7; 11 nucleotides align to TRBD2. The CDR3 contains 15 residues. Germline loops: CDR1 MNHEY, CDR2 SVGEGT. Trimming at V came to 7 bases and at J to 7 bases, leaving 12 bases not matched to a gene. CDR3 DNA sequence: TGTGCCAGCATCCCCCTGGTAGCGGGAGGGCAAGAGCAGTACTTC. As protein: CASIPLVAGGQEQYF.

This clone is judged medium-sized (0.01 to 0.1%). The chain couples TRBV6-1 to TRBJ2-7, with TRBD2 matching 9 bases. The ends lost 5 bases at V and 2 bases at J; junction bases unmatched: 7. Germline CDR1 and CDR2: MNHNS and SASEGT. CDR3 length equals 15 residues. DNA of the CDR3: TGTGCCAGCAGTAGGAGTAGCGGGAGAGCCTACGAGCAGTACTTC. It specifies CASSRSSGRAYEQYF.

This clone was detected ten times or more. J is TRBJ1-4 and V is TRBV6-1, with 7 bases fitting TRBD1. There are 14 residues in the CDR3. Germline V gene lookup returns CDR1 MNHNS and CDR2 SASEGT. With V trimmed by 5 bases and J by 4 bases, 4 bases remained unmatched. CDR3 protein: CASSTTGVNEKLFF. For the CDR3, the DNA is TGTGCCAGCAGTACAACAGGGGTTAATGAAAAACTGTTTTTT.

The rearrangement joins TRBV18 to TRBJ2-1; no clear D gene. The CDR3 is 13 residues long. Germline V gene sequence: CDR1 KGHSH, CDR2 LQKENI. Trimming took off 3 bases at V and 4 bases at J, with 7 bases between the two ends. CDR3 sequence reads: CASSPNQYNEQFF. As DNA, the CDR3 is TGTGCCAGCTCACCTAATCAGTACAATGAGCAGTTCTTC. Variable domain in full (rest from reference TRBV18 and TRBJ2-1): NAGVMQNPRHLVRRRGQEARLRCSPMKGHSHVYWYRQLPEEGLKFMVYLQKENIIDESGMPKERFSAEFPKEGPSILRIQQVVRGDSAAYFCASSPNQYNEQFFGPGTRLTVL.

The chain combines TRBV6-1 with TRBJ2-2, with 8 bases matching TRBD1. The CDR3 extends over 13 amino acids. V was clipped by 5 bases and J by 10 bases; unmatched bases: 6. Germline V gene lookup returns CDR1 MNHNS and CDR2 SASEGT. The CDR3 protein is CASSRQGTLELFF. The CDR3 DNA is TGTGCCAGCAGTCGACAGGGGACCTTGGAGCTGTTTTTT.